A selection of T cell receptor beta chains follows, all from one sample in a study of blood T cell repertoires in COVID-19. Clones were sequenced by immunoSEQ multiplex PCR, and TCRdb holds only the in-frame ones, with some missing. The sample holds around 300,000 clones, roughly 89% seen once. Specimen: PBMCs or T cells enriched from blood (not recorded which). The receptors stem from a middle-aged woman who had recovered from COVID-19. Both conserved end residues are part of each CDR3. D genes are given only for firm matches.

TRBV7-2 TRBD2 CASSPTSGSRSYEQYF
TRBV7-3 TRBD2 CASSLLAGGPGEQFF
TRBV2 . CASRVDSGETQYF
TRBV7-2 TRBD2 CASSLEPQREGYF
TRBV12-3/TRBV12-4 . CASSSQFYTEAFF
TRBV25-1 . CASSRGGVYTEAFF
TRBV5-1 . CASSLSGADNTEAFF
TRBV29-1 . CSVARDTNDWGYTF
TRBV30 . CAWSVILGGGQVRSYNEQFF
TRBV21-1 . CAGVLELGDYLYSNQPQHF
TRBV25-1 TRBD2 CASSEYEGLVQFF
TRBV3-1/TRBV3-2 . CASSLGGNSPLHF
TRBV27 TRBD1 CASTSRQGAGQPQHF
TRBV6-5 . CASSFQETQYF
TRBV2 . CASSGGWGISQETQYF
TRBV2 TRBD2 CASKGGEETQYF
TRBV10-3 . CAISVQGSNQPQHF
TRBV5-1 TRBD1 CASSFGTGEKLFF
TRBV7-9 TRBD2 CASSKVHLLAGGSTGELFF
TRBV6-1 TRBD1 CASSEWGTGTYEQYF
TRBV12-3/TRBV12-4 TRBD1 CASSSRQGVPQHF
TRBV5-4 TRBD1 CASSLGTGGTEAFF
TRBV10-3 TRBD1 CAISESGLGTDGYTF
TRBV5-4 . CASSLQGLVYGYTF
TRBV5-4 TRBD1 CASSSYRGVVSYEQYF
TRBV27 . CASSANPTDTQYF
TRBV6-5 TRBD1 CASSYRTGYEQYF
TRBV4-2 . CASSQDIQGEAFF
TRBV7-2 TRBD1 CASSFTRGLRNSPLHF
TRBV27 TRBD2 CASSFSVGTSGRGGETQYF
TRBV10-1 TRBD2 CASSTTSGGLYNEQFF
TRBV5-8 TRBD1 CASTLGQGSGNTIYF
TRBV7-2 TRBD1 CASRGQGSSYNSPLHF